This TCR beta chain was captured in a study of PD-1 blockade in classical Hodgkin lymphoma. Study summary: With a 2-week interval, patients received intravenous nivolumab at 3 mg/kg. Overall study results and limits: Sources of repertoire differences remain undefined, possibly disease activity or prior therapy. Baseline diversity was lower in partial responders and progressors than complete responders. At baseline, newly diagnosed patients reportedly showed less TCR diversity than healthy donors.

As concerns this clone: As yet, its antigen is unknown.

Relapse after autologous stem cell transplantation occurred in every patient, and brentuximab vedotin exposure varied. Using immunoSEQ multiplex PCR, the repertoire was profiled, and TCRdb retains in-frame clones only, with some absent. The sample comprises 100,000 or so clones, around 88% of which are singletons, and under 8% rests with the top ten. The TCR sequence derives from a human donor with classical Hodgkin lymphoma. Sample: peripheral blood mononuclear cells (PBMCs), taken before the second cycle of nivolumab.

The CDR3 DNA reads TGCGCCAGCAGCCAAGAGGATTGGGGGGCCTATGGCTACACCTTC. Encoded protein: CASSQEDWGAYGYTF. The chain joins TRBV4-1 to TRBJ1-2; D is perhaps TRBD1 (6 bases). The CDR3 extends over 15 amino acids. Germline CDR1 MGHRA, CDR2 YSYEKL. The V end was cut by 0 bases, the J end by 4 bases, with 12 bases between.